The sequence of this T cell receptor (beta chain) was determined in a study of blood T cell repertoires in COVID-19 (dated by TCRdb to 2019 to 2021). Looking at the study overall: The collaborator samples originated in the United States, Italy and Spain and spanned the acute and convalescent phases of COVID-19. The prospective study material was composed of cDNA or gDNA derived from T cells, B-cell-depleted T cells, or PBMCs. Subjects who had been exposed to COVID-19, were actively infected with it, or had recovered from it provided the deeply sampled blood TCRbeta repertoires that made up the dataset. The repertoires were made available in a free public database intended to serve as a resource for research on the immune response to SARS-CoV-2. Samples were obtained from the ongoing ImmuneRACE study (first 160 participants) and from about 1,300 subjects provided by 6 global collaborators. A de-identified subject ID, COVID-19 status, age in years and sex were almost always included in the sample metadata. Where available, HLA class I and class II types were taken from metadata supplied by the sample provider and were not determined by assay-based typing.

The sample holds a few counts of this clone. What this receptor recognizes is not known. Base qualities are not at hand, and no much larger clone is one base apart. The immunoSEQ Assay, a bias-controlled multiplex PCR, was used to amplify TCRbeta CDR3 regions from genomic DNA. The paper's processing steps were these. The number of nucleated cells in each sample was estimated by amplification of reference gene primers within the assay. To quantify the absolute abundance of each unique TCRbeta CDR3 rearrangement, sequence reads were collapsed and filtered. For each sample, productive Simpson clonality was calculated as the square root of Simpson's diversity index over productive rearrangements. TCRdb re-hosts the immuneACCESS table, in-frame sequences only. Its copies lack some clones; in the studies checked, an unresolved V gene accounts for under half of them, and the cause for the rest is not known. V and J calls and clone size are as listed in that table; D and trimming were resolved from the DNA. Within this sample are some 220,000 clones, with around 81% of them counted one time only. The ten largest clones represent approximately 2.9% of the sample.

The germline V gene sets CDR1 to SGDLS and CDR2 to YYNGEE. V ends up 0 bases short and J 1 base short, with an unmatched junction base count of 10. Counted from cysteine to phenylalanine, this CDR3 has 19 amino acids. Only CDR3 DNA remains: 57 bases, in frame from the first base. Samples from volunteer blood donors who had recovered from COVID-19 were contributed by a second Seattle source. The collaborating institutions used their own protocols to collect whole blood in K2EDTA tubes. For TCRbeta analysis, collaborator samples were shipped as frozen whole blood, as isolated PBMCs, or as DNA extracted from either sample type. Summary of the overall study and its limitations: The amount of clinical and demographic metadata varied by source and participant and was provided uncurated.

This sequence was found in a woman aged 25 to 39 who had recovered from COVID-19. Sequencing input: peripheral blood. The V and J segments used are TRBV9 and TRBJ2-4; TRBD2 aligns with 10 central bases. The CDR3 protein sequence reads: CASSVDPAGGELAKNIQYF. The nucleotides are TGTGCCAGCAGCGTAGACCCAGCGGGAGGGGAACTGGCCAAAAACATTCAGTACTTC.